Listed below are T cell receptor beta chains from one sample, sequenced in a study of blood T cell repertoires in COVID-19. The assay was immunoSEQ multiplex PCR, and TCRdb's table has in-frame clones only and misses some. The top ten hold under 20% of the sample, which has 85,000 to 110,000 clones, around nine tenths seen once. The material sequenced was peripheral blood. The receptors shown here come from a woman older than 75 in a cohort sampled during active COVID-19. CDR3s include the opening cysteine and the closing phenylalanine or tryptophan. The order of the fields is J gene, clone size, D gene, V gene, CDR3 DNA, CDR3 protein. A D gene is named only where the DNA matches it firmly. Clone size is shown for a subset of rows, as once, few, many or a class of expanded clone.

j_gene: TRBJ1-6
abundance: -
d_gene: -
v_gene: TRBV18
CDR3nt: TGTGCCAGCTCTCCCGCACCGGACAGTAATTCACCCCTCCACTTT
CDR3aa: CASSPAPDSNSPLHF

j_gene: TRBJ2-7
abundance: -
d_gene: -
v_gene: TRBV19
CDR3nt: TGTGCCAGTAGTATAGATGCGGCAGGGGATTCCTACGAGCAGTACTTC
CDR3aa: CASSIDAAGDSYEQYF

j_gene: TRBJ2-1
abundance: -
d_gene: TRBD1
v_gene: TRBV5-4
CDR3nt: TGTGCCAGCAGCTTGCAACAGGGGGCTCTACTGAATGAGCAGTTCTTC
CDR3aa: CASSLQQGALLNEQFF

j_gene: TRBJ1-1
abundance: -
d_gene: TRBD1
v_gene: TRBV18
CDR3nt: TGTGCCAGCTCAACGGGACAGGGCCCTATGAACACTGAAGCTTTCTTT
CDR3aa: CASSTGQGPMNTEAFF

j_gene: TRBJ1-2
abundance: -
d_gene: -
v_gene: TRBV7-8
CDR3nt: TGTGCCAGCAGCGCCTTAGGGGCACTGAACTATGGCTACACCTTC
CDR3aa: CASSALGALNYGYTF

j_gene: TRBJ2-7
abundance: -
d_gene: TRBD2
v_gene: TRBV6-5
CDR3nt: TGTGCCAGCACCAAGCTAGCGGGAAGTTACGAGCAGTACTTC
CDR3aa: CASTKLAGSYEQYF

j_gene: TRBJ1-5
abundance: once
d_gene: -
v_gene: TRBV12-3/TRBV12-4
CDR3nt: TGTGCCAGCGGACAGAATGGGTACCAGCCCCAGCATTTT
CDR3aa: CASGQNGYQPQHF

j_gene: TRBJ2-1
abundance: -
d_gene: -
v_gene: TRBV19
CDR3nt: TGTGCCAGTAACCGGGACATCTCCTACAATGAGCAGTTCTTC
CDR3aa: CASNRDISYNEQFF

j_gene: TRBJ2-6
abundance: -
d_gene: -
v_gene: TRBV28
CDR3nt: TGTGCCAGCAGTTTAGTTCTCGGGACTGGGGCCAACGTCCTGACTTTC
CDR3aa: CASSLVLGTGANVLTF

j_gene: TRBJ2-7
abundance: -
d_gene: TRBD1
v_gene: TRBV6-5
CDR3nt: TGTGCCAGCAGAGAGACAGGGCCCTACGAGCAGTACTTC
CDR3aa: CASRETGPYEQYF

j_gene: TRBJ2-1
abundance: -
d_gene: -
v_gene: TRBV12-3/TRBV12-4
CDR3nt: TGTGCCAGCAGCTCTAGCCTCTTCGGCCGGTTCTTC
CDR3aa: CASSSSLFGRFF

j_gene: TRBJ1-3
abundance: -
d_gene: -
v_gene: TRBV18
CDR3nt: TGTGCCAGCTCACCACAGGGGTACTCTGGAAACACCATATATTTT
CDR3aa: CASSPQGYSGNTIYF

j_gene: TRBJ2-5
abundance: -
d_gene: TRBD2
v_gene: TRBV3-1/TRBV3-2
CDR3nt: TGTGCCAGCAGCCAAGATCAGAGCCGGGGGGAGTACTTC
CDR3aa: CASSQDQSRGEYF

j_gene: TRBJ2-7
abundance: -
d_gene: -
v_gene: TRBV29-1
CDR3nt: TGCAGCGTTGAAATTGCAGTAAGCGAGCAGTACTTC
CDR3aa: CSVEIAVSEQYF

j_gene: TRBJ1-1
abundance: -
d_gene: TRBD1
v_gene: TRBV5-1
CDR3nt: TGCGCCAGCAGCACAGGGACAGCAACCGCTGAAGCTTTCTTT
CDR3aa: CASSTGTATAEAFF

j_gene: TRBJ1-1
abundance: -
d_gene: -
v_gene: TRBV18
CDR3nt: TGTGCCAGCTCACCAACAGGGACGGATGAAGCTTTCTTT
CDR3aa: CASSPTGTDEAFF

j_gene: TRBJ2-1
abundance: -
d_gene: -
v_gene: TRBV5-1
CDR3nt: TGCGCCAGTTCGACAAGGACCGGCGGGGCTAGAGACAATGAGCAGTTCTTC
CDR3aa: CASSTRTGGARDNEQFF

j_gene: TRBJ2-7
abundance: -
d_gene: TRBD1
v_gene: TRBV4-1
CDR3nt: TGCGCCAGCAGCCAACCCTGGACAGGGGACTACGAGCAGTACTTC
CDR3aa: CASSQPWTGDYEQYF

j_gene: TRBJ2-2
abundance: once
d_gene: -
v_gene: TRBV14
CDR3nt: TGTGCCAGCAGCCAAATAAAGGGAGGCACCGGGGAGCTGTTTTTT
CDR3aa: CASSQIKGGTGELFF

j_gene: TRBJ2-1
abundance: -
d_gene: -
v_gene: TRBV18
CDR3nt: TGTGCCAGCTCGACTGACAGCAATGAGCAGTTCTTC
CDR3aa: CASSTDSNEQFF

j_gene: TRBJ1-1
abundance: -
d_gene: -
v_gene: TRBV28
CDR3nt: TGTGCCAGCAGTTTAAGGGGTCGGGGGGCCCTGGCTGAAGCTTTCTTT
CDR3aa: CASSLRGRGALAEAFF

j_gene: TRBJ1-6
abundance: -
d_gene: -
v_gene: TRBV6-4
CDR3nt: TGTGCCAGCAGGATTGACAGTGCTTATAATTCACCCCTCCACTTT
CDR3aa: CASRIDSAYNSPLHF

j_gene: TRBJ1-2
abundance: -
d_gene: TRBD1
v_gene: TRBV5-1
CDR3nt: TGCGCCAGCAGCGACAGACAGGGGCGGTCACTGCATGGCTACACCTTC
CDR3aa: CASSDRQGRSLHGYTF

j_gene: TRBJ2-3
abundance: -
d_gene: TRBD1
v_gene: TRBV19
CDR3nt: TGTGCCAGTAATGACAGGGGCACAGATACGCAGTATTTT
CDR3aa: CASNDRGTDTQYF

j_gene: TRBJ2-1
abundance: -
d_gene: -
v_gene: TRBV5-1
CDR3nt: TGCGCCAGCAGCTTGCGGGACTTTTCCTACAATGAGCAGTTCTTC
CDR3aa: CASSLRDFSYNEQFF

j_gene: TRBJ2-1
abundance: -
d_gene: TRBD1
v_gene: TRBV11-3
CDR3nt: TGTGCCAGCAGCTTAACGGACAGGGGTTCTGAGCAGTTCTTC
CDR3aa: CASSLTDRGSEQFF

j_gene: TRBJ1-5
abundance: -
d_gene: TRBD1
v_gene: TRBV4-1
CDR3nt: TGCGCCAGCAGCCAAGATCCGACAGGGGATCAGCCCCAGCATTTT
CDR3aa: CASSQDPTGDQPQHF

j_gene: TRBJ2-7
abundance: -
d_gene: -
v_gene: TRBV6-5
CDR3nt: TGTGCCAGCAGTTACGGCTCCGAGCAGTACTTC
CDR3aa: CASSYGSEQYF

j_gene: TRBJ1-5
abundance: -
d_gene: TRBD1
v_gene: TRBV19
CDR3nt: TGTGCCAGTAGTATCTCCGGGACAGGGGGGTTTAGCAATCAGCCCCAGCATTTT
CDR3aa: CASSISGTGGFSNQPQHF

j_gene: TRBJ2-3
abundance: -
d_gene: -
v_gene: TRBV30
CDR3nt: TGTGCCTGGCGAGCTGGGCTCCTCACAGATACGCAGTATTTT
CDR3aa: CAWRAGLLTDTQYF

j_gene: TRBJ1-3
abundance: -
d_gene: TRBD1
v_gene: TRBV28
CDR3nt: TGTGCCAGCAGTTCGGGACAGGGGGTTTCTGGAAACACCATATATTTT
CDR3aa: CASSSGQGVSGNTIYF

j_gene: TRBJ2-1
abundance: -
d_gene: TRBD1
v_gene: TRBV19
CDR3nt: TGTGCCAGTAATTTTAAGGGGGCCCGTTACAATGAGCAGTTCTTC
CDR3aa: CASNFKGARYNEQFF

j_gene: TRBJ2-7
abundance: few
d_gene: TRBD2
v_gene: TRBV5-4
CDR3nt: TGTGCCAGCAGCTTAAGCGGGGGTACCTACGAGCAGTACTTC
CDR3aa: CASSLSGGTYEQYF

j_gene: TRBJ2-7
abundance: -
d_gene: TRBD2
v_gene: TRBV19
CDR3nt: TGTGCCAGTAGTATGGGCGGGGTGGCGGGAGACTACGAGCAGTACTTC
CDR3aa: CASSMGGVAGDYEQYF

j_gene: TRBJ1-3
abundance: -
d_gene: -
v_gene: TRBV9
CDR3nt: TGTGCCAGCAGCCCATTGACAGAAGGAAACACCATATATTTT
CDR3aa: CASSPLTEGNTIYF

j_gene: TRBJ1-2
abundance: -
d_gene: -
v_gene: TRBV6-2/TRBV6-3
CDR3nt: TGTGCCAGCAGCAATCAGGCCGTCGGCTACACCTTC
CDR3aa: CASSNQAVGYTF

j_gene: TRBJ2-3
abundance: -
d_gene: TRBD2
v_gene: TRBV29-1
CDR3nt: TGCAGCGTTGTGGCCGGGACTAGCGGGAGTGGGGGTACGCAGTATTTT
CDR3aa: CSVVAGTSGSGGTQYF

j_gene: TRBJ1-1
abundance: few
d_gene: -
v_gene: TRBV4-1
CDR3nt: TGCGCCAGCTCAAGACAACAGGGCATGAACACTGAAGCTTTCTTT
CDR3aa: CASSRQQGMNTEAFF

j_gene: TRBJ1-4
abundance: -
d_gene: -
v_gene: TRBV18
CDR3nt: TGTGCCAGCTCAGCCTCACATACAACTAATGAAAAACTGTTTTTT
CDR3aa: CASSASHTTNEKLFF

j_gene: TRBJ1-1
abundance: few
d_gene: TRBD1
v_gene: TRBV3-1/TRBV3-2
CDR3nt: TGTGCCAGCAGCCAAGGACAGGGCCGCACTGAAGCTTTCTTT
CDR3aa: CASSQGQGRTEAFF

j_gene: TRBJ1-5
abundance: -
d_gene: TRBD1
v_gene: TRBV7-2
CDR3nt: TGTGCCAGCAGCTTAGGGGACAGTACCAATCAGCCCCAGCATTTT
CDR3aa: CASSLGDSTNQPQHF

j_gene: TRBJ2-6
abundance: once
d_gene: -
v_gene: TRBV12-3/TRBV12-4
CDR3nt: TGTGCCAGCCGCGTTGGGGCCAACGTCCTGACTTTC
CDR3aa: CASRVGANVLTF

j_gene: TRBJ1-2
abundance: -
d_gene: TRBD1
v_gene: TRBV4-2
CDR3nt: TGTGCCAGCAGCCTTCCACAGGGGGCGATAATCGGCTACACCTTC
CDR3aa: CASSLPQGAIIGYTF

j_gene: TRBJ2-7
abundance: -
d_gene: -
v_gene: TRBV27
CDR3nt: TGTGCCAGCAGTCCCCGGCCGGGTTCCTACGAGCAGTACTTC
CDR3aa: CASSPRPGSYEQYF

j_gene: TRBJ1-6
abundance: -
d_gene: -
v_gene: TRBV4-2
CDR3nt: TGTGCCAGCAGCCAAGATGGCACAGGAAATTCACCCCTCCACTTT
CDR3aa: CASSQDGTGNSPLHF

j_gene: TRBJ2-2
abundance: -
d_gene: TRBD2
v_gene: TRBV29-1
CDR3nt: TGCAGCGGGGGGACTAGCGGGAGCGCCGGGGAGCTGTTTTTT
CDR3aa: CSGGTSGSAGELFF

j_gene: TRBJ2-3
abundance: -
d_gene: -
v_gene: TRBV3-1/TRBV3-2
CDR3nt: TGTGCCAGCAGCCCGAGCTATGGGAGCCCTAGCACAGATACGCAGTATTTT
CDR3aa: CASSPSYGSPSTDTQYF

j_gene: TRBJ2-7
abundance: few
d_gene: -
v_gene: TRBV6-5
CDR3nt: TGTGCCAGCAGTCAGGGCTTGTCCGAGCAGTACTTC
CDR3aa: CASSQGLSEQYF

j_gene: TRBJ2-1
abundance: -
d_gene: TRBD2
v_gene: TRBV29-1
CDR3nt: TGCAGCGTTGAAGATGTCGGGGGAGCGGGATACAATGAGCAGTTCTTC
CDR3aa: CSVEDVGGAGYNEQFF

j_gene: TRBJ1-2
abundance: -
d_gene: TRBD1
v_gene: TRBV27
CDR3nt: TGTGCCAGCAGAAACTCAGGGGGCACCTATGGCTACACCTTC
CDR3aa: CASRNSGGTYGYTF

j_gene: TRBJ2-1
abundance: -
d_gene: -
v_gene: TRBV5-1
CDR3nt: TGCGCCAGCAGCTTGGCAAACACGGGCAATGAGCAGTTCTTC
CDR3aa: CASSLANTGNEQFF

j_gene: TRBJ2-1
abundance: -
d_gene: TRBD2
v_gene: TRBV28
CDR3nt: TGTGCCAGCAGTTCCGTCGGAGCGGGGGGGTACAATGAGCAGTTCTTC
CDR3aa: CASSSVGAGGYNEQFF

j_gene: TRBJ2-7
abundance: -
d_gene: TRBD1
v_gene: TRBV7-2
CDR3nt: TGTGCCAGCAGCCCGACGCCCGGGACAGGCTCCTACGAGCAGTACTTC
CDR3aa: CASSPTPGTGSYEQYF

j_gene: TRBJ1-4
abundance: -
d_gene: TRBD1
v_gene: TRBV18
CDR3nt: TGTGCCAGCTCGTCGAGACAGGGGTCAAATGAAAAACTGTTTTTT
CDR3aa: CASSSRQGSNEKLFF

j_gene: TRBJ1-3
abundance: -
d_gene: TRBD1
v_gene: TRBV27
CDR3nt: TGTGCCAGCAGCCTCACAGGGGCTGGAAACACCATATATTTT
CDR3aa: CASSLTGAGNTIYF

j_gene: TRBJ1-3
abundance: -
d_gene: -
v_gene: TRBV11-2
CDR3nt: TGTGCCAGCAGCTTAGGTGCGTCAGGGATCTCTGGAAACACCATATATTTT
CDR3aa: CASSLGASGISGNTIYF

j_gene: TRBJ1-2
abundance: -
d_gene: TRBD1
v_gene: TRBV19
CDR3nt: TGTGCCAGTAGGACAGGGGAACAAGCTAACTATGGCTACACCTTC
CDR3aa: CASRTGEQANYGYTF

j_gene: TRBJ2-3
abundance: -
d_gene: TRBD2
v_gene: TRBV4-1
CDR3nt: TGCGCCAGCAGCCTCAGACCAAATCGGGAGGGCACAGATACGCAGTATTTT
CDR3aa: CASSLRPNREGTDTQYF

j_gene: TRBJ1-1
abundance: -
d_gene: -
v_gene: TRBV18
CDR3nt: TGTGCCAGCTCAGCACTCCGGGGAGGCACTGAAGCTTTCTTT
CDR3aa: CASSALRGGTEAFF

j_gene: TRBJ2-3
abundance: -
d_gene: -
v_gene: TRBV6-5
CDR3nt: TGTGCCAGCAGTCAGGTGCCGAGCACAGATACGCAGTATTTT
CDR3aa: CASSQVPSTDTQYF